This T cell receptor beta chain derives from a study of T cells expressing NK-cell markers. This CDR3 region has 12 residues. Germline values: CDR1 MGHRA, CDR2 YSYEKL. TCR beta libraries carry UMIs added by 5'RACE template switching. TCRdb reanalyzed the 5' RACE reads and collapses them to one entry per CDR3 protein, without DNA. The table lists some 500,000 distinct CDR3 sequences. This TCR came from a woman in her fifties or sixties in good health. Sequencing was carried out using blood T cells: a sorted CD56 or NKG2C T cell subset, CD4+ or CD8+ T cells, or bulk PBMC T cells (not recorded which). The chain couples TRBV4-1 to TRBJ1-1; the D call of TRBD1 rests on TCRdb alone, since no DNA is present to check it. The CDR3 loop reads CASSQATGEAFF.